These T cell receptor beta chains were read from a single sample in a study of shared clonotypes between healthy human individuals. Sequencing used immunoSEQ multiplex PCR; TCRdb keeps in-frame clones, though not all of them. The table includes under 600,000 clones, around 97% detected once. Sequencing input: naive CD4+ T cells sorted from blood. The receptors derive from a woman in her 30s in good health. The CDR3 runs from the conserved cysteine through the conserved F or W. The D gene is left open where the match is weak. The size field is filled for only some rows; it gives once, few, many or a size class.

TRBD2	TRBJ2-5	-	TRBV19	CASNLAGNQETQYF	TGTGCCAGTAATCTAGCGGGGAACCAAGAGACCCAGTACTTC
-	TRBJ1-1	-	TRBV30	CAWAELSEAFF	TGTGCCTGGGCCGAACTGTCTGAAGCTTTCTTT
-	TRBJ2-6	-	TRBV6-5	CASRPVGDGANVLTF	TGTGCCAGCAGGCCGGTGGGAGACGGGGCCAACGTCCTGACTTTC
-	TRBJ2-2	-	TRBV5-1	CASSSTSPGELFF	TGCGCCAGCAGCAGTACTAGCCCCGGGGAGCTGTTTTTT
TRBD1	TRBJ1-3	-	TRBV5-4	CASSQAHDRTGRNTIYF	TGTGCCAGCAGCCAAGCCCACGATCGGACAGGGCGGAACACCATATATTTT
-	TRBJ2-6	-	TRBV10-2	CASITDSGANVLTF	TGCGCCAGCATTACAGACTCTGGGGCCAACGTCCTGACTTTC
-	TRBJ2-3	-	TRBV27	CASSRSAGSHTDTQYF	TGTGCCAGCAGTCGAAGCGCGGGGAGCCACACAGATACGCAGTATTTT
TRBD1	TRBJ1-5	-	TRBV28	CASSDGQDNQPQHF	TGTGCCAGCAGTGACGGACAGGACAATCAGCCCCAGCATTTT
-	TRBJ2-5	once	TRBV18	CASSSLDHPMSIQETQYF	TGTGCCAGCTCATCACTGGACCACCCTATGTCCATCCAAGAGACCCAGTACTTC
-	TRBJ1-2	few	TRBV28	CASSLDTNYGYTF	TGTGCCAGCAGTTTAGACACCAACTATGGCTACACCTTC
-	TRBJ1-1	once	TRBV29-1	CSGRTSAIEAFF	TGCAGCGGCCGCACATCGGCTATTGAAGCTTTCTTT
-	TRBJ1-1	-	TRBV5-4	CASIQKRTGTEAFF	TGTGCCAGTATACAGAAGAGGACGGGCACTGAAGCTTTCTTT
-	TRBJ1-1	once	TRBV19	CASSIRGRGTEAFF	TGTGCCAGTAGTATAAGGGGCCGGGGCACTGAAGCTTTCTTT
-	TRBJ1-5	-	TRBV25-1	CASSDTVSGNQPQHF	TGTGCCAGCAGTGATACAGTATCCGGCAATCAGCCCCAGCATTTT
-	TRBJ1-4	-	TRBV28	CASSFVGTTNEKLFF	TGTGCCAGCAGTTTTGTAGGAACAACTAATGAAAAACTGTTTTTT
-	TRBJ2-3	few	TRBV18	CASSPNTDTQYF	TGTGCCAGCTCACCGAACACAGATACGCAGTATTTT
-	TRBJ2-7	-	TRBV18	CASSPPGQLVTYEQYF	TGTGCCAGCTCACCACCCGGACAGCTGGTAACCTACGAGCAGTACTTC